Presented here are 22 T cell receptor beta chains from one specimen sequenced in a study of blood T cells in healthy people across ages. With a J-beta primer mix and a sample-barcoded 5' primer, a second PCR ran about 7 to 11 cycles. TCRdb fed the 5' RACE reads into MiXCR, producing one record per CDR3 protein. The sample lists about 640,000 distinct CDR3 sequences, approximately 59% seen once, with around 37% in the top ten. The sample taken for sequencing was blood. The origin of the receptors is a man in his sixties in good health.

The rearrangement links TRBV11-2 to TRBJ2-2, with a weak D call TRBD1 (5 bases). The CDR3 is 15 amino acids. V was cut by 2 bases and J by 3 bases, with 10 bases left in between. The germline V gene has CDR1 SGHAT and CDR2 FQNNGV. The CDR3 DNA reads TGTGCCAGCAGCTTAAGGGGTGGGGACACCGGGGAGCTGTTTTTT. The encoded protein is CASSLRGGDTGELFF.

V gene TRBV5-1 combines with J gene TRBJ2-3; no definite D call. This CDR3 region has 14 residues. Per germline, CDR1 SGHRS and CDR2 YFSETQ. Trimming left V 3 bases short and J 2 bases short, with 10 bases between. This CDR3 reads CASSSPQPTDTQYF. The CDR3 nucleotides are TGCGCCAGCAGCTCTCCCCAACCCACAGATACGCAGTATTTT.

For this clonotype: A junction end diverges from the germline sequence, so it may reflect a read error. V usage is TRBV2 and J usage is TRBJ2-3; 11 bases are a match to TRBD2. The CDR3 sequence is 16 residues long. Germline CDR1 reads SNHLY; CDR2 reads FYNNEI. This chain's CDR3 is CASCRGLADLTDTQYF. As DNA, the CDR3 is TGCGCCAGCTGCAGGGGACTAGCGGACCTCACAGATACGCAGTATTTT.

The chain employs TRBV29-1 and TRBJ2-5; perhaps TRBD1 as D (5 bases). The CDR3 extends over 14 amino acids. The germline CDR1 and CDR2 sequences are SQVTM and ANQGSEA. The V end lost 3 bases, the J end lost 2 bases, and 13 bases lay between the germline ends. The CDR3 sequence is CSVEDGAAQETQYF. The CDR3 coding sequence is TGCAGCGTTGAGGATGGGGCAGCTCAAGAGACCCAGTACTTC.

The chain carries TRBV20-1 and TRBJ2-7, with a tentative D call TRBD2 (5 bases). V lost 3 bases, J lost 1 base, and 13 bases lay in between. The germline V gene encodes CDR1 DFQATT and CDR2 SNEGSKA (reference sequence). The CDR3 is made up of 14 amino acids. CDR3 amino acids: CSASPRGASYEQYF. The CDR3, as DNA: TGCAGTGCTAGTCCCCGGGGAGCATCCTACGAGCAGTACTTC.

This clonotype was recorded once. This CDR3 is CASSQVGGPRVQYF. The CDR3 region has the DNA TGTGCCAGCAGCCAAGTAGGGGGGCCCCGGGTTCAGTACTTC. This sequence joins TRBV14 and TRBJ2-4; D is possibly TRBD1 or TRBD2 (6 bases each). The CDR3 extends over 14 amino acids. Per the germline V gene, CDR1 is SGHDN and CDR2 is FVKESK. Trimming took 1 base from V and 11 from J, leaving 15 bases between them.

V is TRBV6-2 or TRBV6-3 and J is TRBJ2-7; the match to TRBD1 covers 12 bases. V shed 4 bases, J shed 4 bases, and the junction held 8 bases outside the gene matches. The CDR3 is made up of 16 amino acids. CDR1 is MNHEY, CDR2 SVGEGT, per germline. The CDR3, as DNA: TGTGCCAGCAGTTCCCCGGGACAGGGGGCGAGGTACGAGCAGTACTTC. Its translation: CASSSPGQGARYEQYF.

This clonotype turned up a few times. This chain joins TRBV20-1 and TRBJ1-2; TRBD1 is a possible D gene (5 bases). Deletions cut 6 bases from V and 8 bases from J, with 13 bases between. CDR1 is DFQATT and CDR2 is SNEGSKA in the germline V gene (reference sequence). This CDR3 comprises 11 residues. The CDR3 DNA sequence: TGCAGTGCCGGGGCCCAGCGGGGCTACACCTTC. Encoded protein: CSAGAQRGYTF.

The rearrangement joins TRBV6-6 to TRBJ2-1; possible D gene TRBD2, 6 bases. The CDR3 is 15 amino acids. Germline V gene lookup returns CDR1 MNHNY and CDR2 SVGAGI (reference sequence). Trimming cost V 7 bases and J 9 bases, with 22 bases left between them. The CDR3 coding sequence is TGTGCCAGCACCCCATCTGGGGGGTTAGGTGGTGAGCAGTTCTTC. Its translation is CASTPSGGLGGEQFF.

This clonotype has a handful of counts. The CDR3 here is CSPPTPVSYNEQFF. The DNA for the CDR3 is TGCAGCCCACCCACCCCGGTCTCCTACAATGAGCAGTTCTTC. This chain uses TRBV29-1 with TRBJ2-1; D not certain. Trimming stripped 8 bases from V and 0 bases from J, with 14 bases between. Germline CDR1 is SQVTM and CDR2 is ANQGSEA. This CDR3 has 14 amino acids.

The rearrangement uses TRBV12-3 or TRBV12-4 and TRBJ2-1; D unresolved. The CDR3 runs to 13 residues. Trimming removed 3 bases at V and 4 bases at J, with 7 bases between. DNA of the CDR3: TGTGCCAGCAGTTTGGACGAGTACAATGAGCAGTTCTTC. It is translated as CASSLDEYNEQFF.

V is TRBV29-1 and J is TRBJ2-3; tentative D call: TRBD1 (5 bases). Trimming pared 4 bases from V and 0 bases from J, leaving 8 bases between. Germline V gene lookup returns CDR1 SQVTM and CDR2 ANQGSEA. This CDR3 region has 13 residues. CDR3 sequence (DNA): TGCAGCGTTGTTAGGGGAAGCACAGATACGCAGTATTTT. It encodes CSVVRGSTDTQYF.

A few counts support this clonotype. The chain employs TRBV28 and TRBJ1-4, with 8 positions matching TRBD1. The trim removed 5 bases at V and 6 bases at J, leaving 5 bases unmatched. The V gene's germline CDR1 is MDHEN and CDR2 SYDVKM. The CDR3 is made up of 14 amino acids. The CDR3 loop is CASSNGGQDEKLFF. Written as DNA, the CDR3 is TGTGCCAGCAGTAACGGGGGACAGGATGAAAAACTGTTTTTT.

J is TRBJ2-7 and V is TRBV21-1; the D call in the table, TRBD2, was not verified against the DNA. TRBV21-1 is a known pseudogene. The CDR3 runs to 18 residues. CDR3 DNA: TGTGCCAGCAGCCTAAAGGGGGTGGGGGTCCTCCCCACCTACGAGCAGTACTTC. This gives the protein CASSLKGVGVLPTYEQYF.

The CDR3: CSASGGASDTQYF. DNA of the CDR3: TGCAGTGCGAGCGGGGGGGCCTCAGATACGCAGTATTTT. This rearrangement joins TRBV20-1 to TRBJ2-3, with TRBD2 identical over 10 bases. With 6 bases clipped from V and 4 bases from J, the junction kept 4 bases outside the gene matches. Per the germline V gene, CDR1 is DFQATT and CDR2 is SNEGSKA (reference sequence). The CDR3 sequence is 13 residues long.

This clonotype has only a few counts. The chain employs TRBV7-2 and TRBJ2-5; 12 bases fit TRBD2. The CDR3 totals 15 residues. The trim removed 6 bases at V and 5 bases at J, leaving 7 bases unmatched. CDR1 is SGHTA and CDR2 is FQGNSA in the germline V gene. The CDR3 spells CASSLATSGGETQYF. The CDR3 nucleotides are TGTGCCAGCAGTTTGGCGACTAGCGGGGGTGAGACCCAGTACTTC.

The V gene is TRBV7-8, the J gene TRBJ2-1; 9 bases map to TRBD2. In germline, CDR1 is SGHVS, CDR2 FQNEAQ. The CDR3 spans 13 residues. V was clipped by 7 bases and J by 6 bases; unmatched bases: 4. CDR3 loop: CASKLAGSNEQFF. In DNA form, the CDR3 reads TGTGCCAGCAAACTAGCGGGCTCCAATGAGCAGTTCTTC.

The rearrangement links TRBV4-2 to TRBJ1-2; possibly TRBD1 for D (5 bases). CDR1 and CDR2 (germline): LGHNA, YNFKEQ. Trimming shortened V by 0 bases and J by 7 bases, and 21 bases separated the two germline ends. The CDR3 length is 17 residues. The CDR3 loop is CASSQDDNGSRGGGYTF. The CDR3 DNA sequence: TGTGCCAGCAGCCAAGATGACAACGGGAGTCGGGGCGGTGGCTACACCTTC.

The chain has TRBV29-1 and TRBJ2-1; tentatively, D is TRBD2 (6 bases). CDR3 length: 12 amino acids. CDR1 and CDR2 from the germline V gene are SQVTM and ANQGSEA. V shed 4 bases and J shed 4 bases, with 8 bases lying between them. CDR3 nucleotides: TGCAGCGTTGGGGACTTTTACAATGAGCAGTTCTTC. This gives the protein CSVGDFYNEQFF.

The V gene is TRBV9, the J gene TRBJ2-3; D not resolved. V lost 0 bases and J 2 bases, leaving 13 bases between the germline ends. This CDR3 is 16 amino acids long. From germline, CDR1 is SGDLS and CDR2 YYNGEE. The CDR3 protein is CASSVAGARPTDTQYF. The DNA for the CDR3 is TGTGCCAGCAGCGTAGCTGGCGCGCGGCCCACAGATACGCAGTATTTT.

The genes are TRBV28 and TRBJ2-5; D not certain. Germline loops: CDR1 MDHEN, CDR2 SYDVKM. V lost 1 base to trimming and J lost 2 bases, with 8 bases between them. This CDR3 has 14 residues. The CDR3, as DNA: TGTGCCAGCAGTTTATTTAACGAGCAAGAGACCCAGTACTTC. Translated: CASSLFNEQETQYF.

The table lists this clonotype with many counts. The CDR3 region has the DNA TGTGCCAGCAGTTACAGGGGGGAGGCCTACGAGCAGTACTTC. Amino acids: CASSYRGEAYEQYF. The chain recombines TRBV6-5 with TRBJ2-7; D may correspond to TRBD1 or TRBD2 (6 bases each). Trimming stripped 2 bases from V and 2 bases from J, with 10 bases between. This CDR3 is built from 14 residues. CDR1 and CDR2 (germline): MNHEY, SVGAGI.